The 9 T cell receptor beta chains below come from one sample, sequenced in a study of cytomegalovirus exposure and HLA in healthy donors. The PCR made use of 60 Vbeta and 13 Jbeta primers. Sequencing used immunoSEQ multiplex PCR; TCRdb keeps in-frame clones, though not all of them. The sample lists about 260,000 clones, under 80% occurring once. Sequencing was performed on PBMCs. These receptors all come from a female donor in good health and CMV-seronegative.

J is TRBJ2-7 and V is TRBV28, with TRBD2 matching 12 bases. Germline V gene data show CDR1 as MDHEN and CDR2 as SYDVKM. The CDR3 has 18 residues. V gave up 1 base and J gave up 3 bases; unmatched junction bases: 10. This CDR3 is CASSLLPSGRATVYEQYF. The CDR3 DNA is TGTGCCAGCAGTTTATTGCCTAGCGGGAGGGCCACTGTCTACGAGCAGTACTTC.

The rearrangement joins TRBV5-1 to TRBJ2-2; 9 nucleotides agree with TRBD2. With 7 bases clipped from V and 6 bases from J, the junction kept 13 bases outside the gene matches. The V gene's germline CDR1 is SGHRS and CDR2 YFSETQ. CDR3 length equals 16 residues. The CDR3 nucleotides read TGCGCCAGCCGATTTCCGGGACTAGCCTCGGCCGGGGAGCTGTTTTTT. This encodes CASRFPGLASAGELFF. The whole variable domain, remainder taken from reference TRBV5-1 and TRBJ2-2, is KAGVTQTPRYLIKTRGQQVTLSCSPISGHRSVSWYQQTPGQGLQFLFEYFSETQRNKGNFPGRFSGRQFSNSRSEMNVSTLELGDSALYLCASRFPGLASAGELFFGEGSRLTVL.

This chain joins TRBV18 and TRBJ2-7; D is unresolved. There are 13 residues in the CDR3. The V end was cut by 2 bases, the J end by 3 bases, with 8 bases between. CDR1 and CDR2 from the germline V gene are KGHSH and LQKENI. CDR3 residues: CASSPGPGYEQYF. The DNA of the CDR3 is TGTGCCAGCTCACCAGGCCCAGGCTACGAGCAGTACTTC.

The chain recombines TRBV27 with TRBJ1-5, with 8 bases fitting TRBD1. The ends lost 1 base at V and 6 bases at J; junction bases unmatched: 5. Germline loops: CDR1 MNHEY, CDR2 SMNVEV (reference sequence). CDR3 length equals 15 residues. The CDR3: CASSLLGQAGQPQHF. The CDR3 DNA follows: TGTGCCAGCAGTTTATTGGGACAGGCGGGTCAGCCCCAGCATTTT.

The genes are TRBV20-1 and TRBJ2-7; no definite D call. The V gene's germline CDR1 is DFQATT and CDR2 SNEGSKA (reference sequence). Between the trimmed V and J ends, which lost 5 bases and 2 bases, there was a span of 7 bases. The CDR3 is 11 amino acids. CDR3 sequence (DNA): TGCAGTGCTCGCGGAACCTACGAGCAGTACTTC. Its translation is CSARGTYEQYF.

The rearrangement joins TRBV19 to TRBJ2-2, with D perhaps TRBD2 (6 bases). With 6 bases removed from V and 6 bases from J, the gap between germline ends came to 11 bases. The CDR3 extends over 13 amino acids. Germline assignment: CDR1 LNHDA and CDR2 SQIVND (reference sequence). CDR3 protein: CASSPREAGELFF. CDR3 in DNA: TGTGCCAGTAGCCCCAGGGAGGCCGGGGAGCTGTTTTTT.

The chain joins TRBV7-9 to TRBJ1-2; 10 bases are a match to TRBD1. In germline, CDR1 is SEHNR, CDR2 FQNEAQ (reference sequence). Losses at the gene ends were 5 bases for V and 8 bases for J; bases not matched to a gene: 2. The CDR3 sequence is 12 residues long. CDR3 residues: CASSMTGGGYTF. The CDR3 DNA is TGTGCCAGCAGCATGACAGGGGGCGGCTACACCTTC.

J is TRBJ1-1 and V is TRBV6-6, with TRBD1 as a possible D gene (6 bases). The CDR3 is 14 amino acids. V lost 3 bases and J 3 bases, leaving 11 bases between the germline ends. Germline V gene sequence: CDR1 MNHNY, CDR2 SVGAGI (reference sequence). CDR3 loop: CASSYRGGDTEAFF. CDR3 DNA sequence: TGTGCCAGCAGTTATAGGGGGGGGGACACTGAAGCTTTCTTT.

This rearrangement joins TRBV4-2 to TRBJ1-1; D possibly corresponds to TRBD1 (5 bases). The V gene lost 0 bases and the J gene lost 1 base, with 21 bases spanning the gap. The CDR3 extends over 19 amino acids. Per germline, CDR1 LGHNA and CDR2 YNFKEQ. CDR3 nucleotides: TGTGCCAGCAGCCAAGATGGGGGGGGTTTCAGGGACTCGAACACTGAAGCTTTCTTT. It encodes CASSQDGGGFRDSNTEAFF.